The next 2 T cell receptor beta chains were all read from a single sample in a study of breast tumors, draining lymph nodes, adjacent tissues. Samples came from axillary lymph nodes draining the breast cancer. From the multiplex PCR reads, TCRdb called clonotypes with MiXCR, one entry per CDR3 protein. Among some 120,000 distinct CDR3 sequences listed, around 20% were seen once. Sequencing was carried out using axillary lymph node tissue. The origin of the receptors is a female donor with breast cancer. Some clones in this sample may be carry-over from other donors' samples.

This clonotype was picked up many times. The V and J genes are TRBV7-2 and TRBJ1-2, with 7 bases fitting TRBD1. The J segment lost 5 bases and the V segment lost 2 bases, leaving 11 bases of the junction unmatched. This CDR3 has 16 amino acids. CDR1 is SGHTA and CDR2 is FQGNSA in the germline V gene. The CDR3 region is CASSLSPVDRRYGYTF. CDR3 nucleotide sequence: TGTGCCAGCAGCTTAAGTCCCGTGGACAGGCGGTATGGCTACACCTTC. The full variable domain, its missing parts supplied by reference TRBV7-2 and TRBJ1-2, is GAGVSQSPSNKVTEKGKDVELRCDPISGHTALYWYRQSLGQGLEFLIYFQGNSAPDKSGLPSDRFSAERTGGSVSTLTIQRTQQEDSAVYLCASSLSPVDRRYGYTFGSGTRLTVV.

This clonotype was seen more than once but under ten times. Relative to the germline gene, one junction end is altered; a read error may explain this. V and J are TRBV10-3 and TRBJ1-3; perhaps TRBD1 as D (6 bases). Germline CDR1 and CDR2: ENHRY and SYGVKD. The CDR3 is 16 amino acids. CDR3 DNA: TGTGCCACCAGTCTCGCAGGGGCCTCTTCTGGAAACACCATATATTTT. Protein product: CATSLAGASSGNTIYF.